This T cell receptor (beta chain) was recorded in a study of PD-1 blockade in classical Hodgkin lymphoma. Whole-study results and caveats: Why repertoires differed is undefined; disease activity or prior therapy possibly contributed. Newly diagnosed patients had baseline TCR diversity that was reportedly lower than that of healthy donors.

Time point here: newly diagnosed, previously untreated cHL patient sample. Magnetic negative selection purified CD4+ T cells from thawed PBMCs. Untreated, newly diagnosed classical Hodgkin lymphoma PBMCs were used for comparison. Sequencing used immunoSEQ multiplex PCR; TCRdb keeps in-frame clones, though not all of them. The data hold about 34,000 clones, with roughly 90% observed a single time. Regarding this clone: Its antigen is still unknown.

Sequencing input: CD4+ T cells from blood. This TCR was recovered from a human donor with classical Hodgkin lymphoma.

The CDR3 DNA reads TGTGCCAGCAGTCCCCTCGGCAGCCCCTACGAGCAGTACTTC. It encodes CASSPLGSPYEQYF. This chain joins TRBV27 and TRBJ2-7; D remains unclear. The CDR3 is 14 amino acids. With 5 bases removed from V and 2 bases from J, the gap between germline ends came to 13 bases. The V gene's germline CDR1 is MNHEY and CDR2 SMNVEV (reference sequence).